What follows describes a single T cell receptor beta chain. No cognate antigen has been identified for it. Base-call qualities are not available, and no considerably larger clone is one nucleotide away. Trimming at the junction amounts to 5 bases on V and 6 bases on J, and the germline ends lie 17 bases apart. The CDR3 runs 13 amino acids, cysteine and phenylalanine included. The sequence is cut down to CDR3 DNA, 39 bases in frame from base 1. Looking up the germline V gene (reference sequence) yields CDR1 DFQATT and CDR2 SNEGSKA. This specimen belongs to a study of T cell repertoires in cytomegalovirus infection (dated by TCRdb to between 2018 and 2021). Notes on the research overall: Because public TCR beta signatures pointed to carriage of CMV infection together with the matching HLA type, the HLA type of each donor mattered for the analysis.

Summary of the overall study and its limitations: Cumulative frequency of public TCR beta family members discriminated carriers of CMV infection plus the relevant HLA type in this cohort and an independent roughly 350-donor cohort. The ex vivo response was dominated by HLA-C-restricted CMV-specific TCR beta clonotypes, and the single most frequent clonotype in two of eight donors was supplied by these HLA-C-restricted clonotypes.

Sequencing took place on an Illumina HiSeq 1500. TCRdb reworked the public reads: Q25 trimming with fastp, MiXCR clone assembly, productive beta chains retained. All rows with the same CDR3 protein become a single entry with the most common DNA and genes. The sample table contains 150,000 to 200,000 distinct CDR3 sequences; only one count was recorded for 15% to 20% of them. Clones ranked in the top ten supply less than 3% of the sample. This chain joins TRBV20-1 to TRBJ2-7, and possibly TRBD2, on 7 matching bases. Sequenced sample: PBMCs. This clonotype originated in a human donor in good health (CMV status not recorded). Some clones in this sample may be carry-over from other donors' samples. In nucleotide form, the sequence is TGCAGTGCTGCCTTTGGGGGAGGGGGCGAGCAGTACTTC. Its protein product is CSAAFGGGGEQYF.